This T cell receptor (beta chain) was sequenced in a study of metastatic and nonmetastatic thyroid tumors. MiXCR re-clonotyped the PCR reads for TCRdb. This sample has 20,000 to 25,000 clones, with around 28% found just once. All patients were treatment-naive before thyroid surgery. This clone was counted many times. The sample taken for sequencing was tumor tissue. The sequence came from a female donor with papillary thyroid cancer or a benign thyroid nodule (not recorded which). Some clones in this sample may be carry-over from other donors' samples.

The CDR3 sequence: CASSLRGGLVDEQFF. In nucleotides, the CDR3 is TGCGCCAGCAGCTTGAGGGGGGGCCTCGTGGATGAGCAGTTCTTC. The rearrangement links TRBV5-1 to TRBJ2-1; perhaps TRBD2 as D (7 bases). The CDR3 covers 15 residues. V lost 1 base and J 8 bases, leaving 16 bases between the germline ends. Germline V gene data show CDR1 as SGHRS and CDR2 as YFSETQ. Based on the CDR3 plus reference TRBV5-1 and TRBJ2-1, the full variable domain is KAGVTQTPRYLIKTRGQQVTLSCSPISGHRSVSWYQQTPGQGLQFLFEYFSETQRNKGNFPGRFSGRQFSNSRSEMNVSTLELGDSALYLCASSLRGGLVDEQFFGPGTRLTVL.